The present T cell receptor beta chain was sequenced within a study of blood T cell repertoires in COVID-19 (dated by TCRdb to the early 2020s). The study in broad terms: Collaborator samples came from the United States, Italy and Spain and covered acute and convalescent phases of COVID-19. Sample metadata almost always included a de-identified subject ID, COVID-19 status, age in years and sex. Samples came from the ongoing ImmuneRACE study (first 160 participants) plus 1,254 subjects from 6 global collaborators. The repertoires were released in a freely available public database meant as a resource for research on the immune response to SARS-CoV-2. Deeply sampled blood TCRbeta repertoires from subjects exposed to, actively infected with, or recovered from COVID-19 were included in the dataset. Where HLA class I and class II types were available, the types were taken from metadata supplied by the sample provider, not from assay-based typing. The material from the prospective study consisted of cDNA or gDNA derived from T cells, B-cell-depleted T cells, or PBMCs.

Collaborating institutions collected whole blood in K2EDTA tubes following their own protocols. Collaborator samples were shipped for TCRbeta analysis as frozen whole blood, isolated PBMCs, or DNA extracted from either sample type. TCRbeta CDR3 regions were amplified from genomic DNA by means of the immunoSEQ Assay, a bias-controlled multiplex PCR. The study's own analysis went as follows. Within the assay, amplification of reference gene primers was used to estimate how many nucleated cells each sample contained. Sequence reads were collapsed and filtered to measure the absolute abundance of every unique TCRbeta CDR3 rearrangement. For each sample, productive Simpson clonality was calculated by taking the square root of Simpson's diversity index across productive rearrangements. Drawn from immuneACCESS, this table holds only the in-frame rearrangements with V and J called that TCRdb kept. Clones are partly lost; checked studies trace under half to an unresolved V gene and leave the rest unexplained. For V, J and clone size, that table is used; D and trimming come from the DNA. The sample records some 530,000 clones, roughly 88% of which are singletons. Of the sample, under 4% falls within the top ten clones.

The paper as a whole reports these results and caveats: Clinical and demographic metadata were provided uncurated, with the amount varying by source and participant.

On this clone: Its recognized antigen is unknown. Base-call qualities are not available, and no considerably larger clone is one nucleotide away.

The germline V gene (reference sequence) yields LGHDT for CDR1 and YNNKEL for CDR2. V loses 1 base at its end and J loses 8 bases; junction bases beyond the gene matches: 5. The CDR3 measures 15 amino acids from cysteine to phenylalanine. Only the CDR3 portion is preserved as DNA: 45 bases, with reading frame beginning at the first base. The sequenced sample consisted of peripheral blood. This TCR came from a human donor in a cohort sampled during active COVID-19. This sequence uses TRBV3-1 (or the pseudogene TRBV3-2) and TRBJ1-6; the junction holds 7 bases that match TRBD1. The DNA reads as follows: TGTGCCAGCAGCCAAGTAGGGACAGAGTATTCACCCCTCCACTTT. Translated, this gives CASSQVGTEYSPLHF.